This T cell receptor (beta chain) originates from a study of shared clonotypes between healthy human individuals. Profiling relied on immunoSEQ multiplex PCR, and the TCRdb table lists in-frame clones only, not all of them. Among some 1,900,000 clones listed, about 95% were seen once. As defined, naive CD8 cells were CD45RO-negative and positively selected for CCR7, with terminally differentiated effector memory CD45RA+ cells excluded. Germline CDR1 is MNHEY and CDR2 is SMNVEV (reference sequence). The CDR3 extends over 13 amino acids. V dropped 3 bases and J dropped 5 bases, with 8 bases sitting between them.

The V and J genes are TRBV27 and TRBJ1-5; D ambiguous. The sample comprised naive CD8+ T cells sorted from blood. The receptor comes from a man younger than 30 in good health. The CDR3, as DNA: TGTGCCAGCAGTTTGTCAGCAGATCAGCCCCAGCATTTT. It is translated as CASSLSADQPQHF.